This T cell receptor beta chain is drawn from a study of T-cell reconstitution after alpha-beta-depleted transplantation in children. CDR3 size: 14 residues. Per the germline V gene, CDR1 is MDHEN and CDR2 is SYDVKM. V was trimmed by 2 bases and J by 5 bases, leaving 9 bases between them. Details on this clonotype: The antigen is not known.

Broader study findings: In some patients, recipient T cells and intrathymic progenitors surviving conditioning explained high day-60 diversity. Two months or so post-transplant, alpha-beta T cells reportedly derived from several hundred expanded graft clones. From newly produced T cells came most of the T-cell counts and diversity one year after transplant.

TCRbeta library preparation incorporated unique molecular identifiers. TCRdb passed the PCR reads through MiXCR, listing each CDR3 protein once. Among about 300,000 distinct CDR3 sequences, almost 8% were seen once, and the ten largest hold 9.1%. The genes are TRBV28 and TRBJ2-2, with unresolved D. The receptor was isolated from a female patient aged 2-10 years who had a stem cell transplant for Fanconi anemia, so the T cells may come from the graft donor. Sequencing was performed on peripheral blood, taken 360 days after TCRalphabeta/CD19-depleted stem cell transplant. The CDR3 loop is CASSLLRGTGELFF. The CDR3 DNA is TGTGCCAGCAGTTTACTACGTGGGACCGGGGAGCTGTTTTTT.